This T cell receptor (beta chain) stems from a study of ipilimumab plus nivolumab after autologous stem cell transplantation (dated by TCRdb to the early 2020s). Regarding the study in general: The median number of doses received by trial patients was 5 for ipilimumab and 8 for nivolumab. Both primary refractory and relapsed disease were represented in the DLBCL cohort, where 18-month progression-free survival was around 86% and 29%, respectively. Patients undergoing autologous transplant for high-risk diffuse large B cell lymphoma, mature T cell lymphoma, or multiple myeloma were enrolled in the trial. The intent-to-treat population of the trial consisted of around 40 patients. Study-level results and caveats: Per the authors, a biologic rationale for further study of the post-transplant checkpoint inhibition approach was offered by T cell receptor repertoire, regulatory T cell phenotype and gut microbiota profiles. The authors concluded that, as post-transplant consolidation, combined checkpoint inhibition appeared tolerable.

The CDR3 runs 15 amino acids, cysteine and phenylalanine included. Only the CDR3 part of the read is kept: 45 bases, read in frame from the first base. CDR1 KGHSH and CDR2 LQKENI were looked up in the germline V gene. V gives up 6 bases and J gives up 0 bases, and the segment between their germline ends measures 15 bases. Library preparation was by the immunoSEQ multiplex PCR assay. TCRdb mirrors the immuneACCESS table, restricted to in-frame sequences. Some clones are absent from its copies; in checked studies, under half trace to an unresolved V gene, and the reason for the others is unknown. The sample records approximately 18,000 clones, 81% of which are singletons. Approximately 6.6% of the sample is taken by the ten largest. This clone has only a few counts. It has no known antigen specificity. Base-call qualities are not available, and no considerably larger clone is one nucleotide away. Starting 14 to 28 days after the autologous transplant, patients began checkpoint therapy, which included ipilimumab at 1 mg/kg intravenously on day 1 of selected weeks. Patients received nivolumab at 3 mg/kg intravenously on day 1 of weeks 1, 4, 7, 10, and every two weeks through week 26. This Phase Ib clinical trial tested ipilimumab plus nivolumab, a combined checkpoint inhibition, as consolidation after autologous stem cell transplantation.

The material was PBMCs, obtained in a trial of ipilimumab plus nivolumab as post-transplant consolidation. The V gene is TRBV18 and the J gene is TRBJ2-7; TRBD2 might be the D gene, on 5 matching bases. This clonotype was obtained from a male donor with diffuse large B-cell lymphoma. CDR3 protein: CASSSHPGSSYEQYF. The DNA reads as follows: TGTGCCAGCTCTTCACACCCGGGGTCCTCCTACGAGCAGTACTTC.